These 4 T cell receptor beta chains share one sample of origin, sequenced in a study of T cell repertoires in cytomegalovirus infection. TCRdb re-called the reads with MiXCR, one entry per CDR3 protein. Counted here are 510,000 or so distinct CDR3 sequences, less than 30% occurring once; the ten biggest clones make up around 13%. Sequenced sample: PBMCs. These receptors were obtained from a human donor in good health (CMV status not recorded). Some clones in this sample may be carry-over from other donors' samples.

Details on this clonotype: Compared with germline, one end of the junction differs, possibly owing to a read error. The chain carries TRBV5-3 and TRBJ2-1; TRBD2 aligns across 7 bases. TRBV5-3 is flagged as an ORF with uncertain function. The CDR3 totals 15 residues. CDR3 coding DNA: TGTGCCAGCAGCTATCCGGCCGCGGGGGACAATGAGCAGTTCTTC. Its protein is CASSYPAAGDNEQFF.

V gene TRBV18 combines with J gene TRBJ1-2; 11 nucleotides align to TRBD1. Germline V CDR1 and CDR2: KGHSH, LQKENI. V lost 0 bases to trimming and J lost 6 bases; unmatched junction nucleotides: 3. The CDR3 spans 15 residues. Here the CDR3 reads CASSPPDRGPNGYTF. In DNA, the CDR3 is TGTGCCAGCTCACCACCGGACAGGGGGCCAAATGGCTACACCTTC.

Concerning this clonotype: It is unclear where the CDR3 begins or ends on the DNA, so no DNA is shown, and the CDR3 is as TCRdb lists it. V gene TRBV6-1 combines with J gene TRBJ2-1; the table's TRBD1 call for D was not verified on the DNA. The CDR3 spans 14 amino acids, including both terminal residues. Germline V gene data show CDR1 as MNHNS and CDR2 as SASEGT. This CDR3 reads CASSGLSGRTEQFF.

CDR3 amino acids: CASSLGPGVMDTQYF. The DNA for the CDR3 is TGTGCCAGCAGTTTAGGGCCGGGGGTAATGGATACGCAGTATTTT. The chain couples TRBV12-3 or TRBV12-4 to TRBJ2-3; maybe TRBD2 (6 bases). This CDR3 has 15 amino acids. The V and J ends lost 1 base and 6 bases respectively, with 14 bases between them.